The 28 T cell receptor beta chains below come from one sample, sequenced in a study of T cells after somatic rescue of genetic block. Profiled with immunoSEQ multiplex PCR; TCRdb holds only in-frame clones, not every one. The table records 14,000 to 15,000 clones, over 70% of them present only once. Sequenced material: peripheral blood mononuclear cells (PBMCs). These receptors originate from a boy between 10 and 17 years old.

This clone has just one count. This chain links TRBV6-5 with TRBJ2-5; 12 nucleotides match TRBD2. Germline assignment: CDR1 MNHEY and CDR2 SVGAGI. With V trimmed by 0 bases and J by 4 bases, 3 bases remained unmatched. The CDR3 totals 16 residues. CDR3 in amino acids: CASSYSLAGGPETQYF. The CDR3, as DNA: TGTGCCAGCAGTTACTCCCTAGCGGGAGGGCCAGAGACCCAGTACTTC.

The chain carries TRBV7-6 and TRBJ2-2, with D possibly TRBD1 on 5 matching bases. Trimming removed 1 base at V and 0 bases at J, with 6 bases between. The germline V gene encodes CDR1 SGHVS and CDR2 FNYEAQ. CDR3 size: 15 residues. CDR3 coding DNA: TGTGCCAGCAGCTTAGAACAGGCGAACACCGGGGAGCTGTTTTTT. Amino acids: CASSLEQANTGELFF.

To note about this clone: The junction differs from germline at one of its ends, possibly a read error. The rearrangement joins TRBV7-7 to TRBJ2-5; D remains unclear. Germline V gives CDR1 SSHAT, CDR2 FNYEAQ (reference sequence). CDR3 size: 12 residues. The CDR3 region has the DNA TGTGCCAGCAGCTCCCACCAGGAGACCCAGTACTTC. Protein product: CASSSHQETQYF.

By its share, this clone is medium-sized. The chain couples TRBV19 to TRBJ1-5; 9 bases map to TRBD1. In germline, CDR1 is LNHDA, CDR2 SQIVND (reference sequence). Germline trimming cut 5 bases from V and 5 bases from J; bases unmatched to any gene: 7. CDR3 size: 15 residues. CDR3 DNA: TGTGCCAGTAGTCCGGGACAGGGATCGTATCAGCCCCAGCATTTT. Translated, it gives CASSPGQGSYQPQHF.

This rearrangement joins TRBV14 to TRBJ2-6; D gene uncertain. The CDR3 has 15 residues. The germline V gene has CDR1 SGHDN and CDR2 FVKESK. With 3 bases removed from V and 1 base from J, the gap between germline ends came to 7 bases. The CDR3 spells CASSHLASGANVLTF. DNA of the CDR3: TGTGCCAGCAGCCACCTGGCTTCTGGGGCCAACGTCCTGACTTTC.

The chain couples TRBV7-3 to TRBJ1-1; the D is unclear. The CDR3 contains 13 residues. The germline V gene has CDR1 SGHTA and CDR2 FQGTGA. V was cut by 7 bases and J by 1 base, with 10 bases left in between. Here the CDR3 reads CASITEGNTEAFF. The CDR3 DNA reads as TGTGCCAGCATAACAGAGGGGAACACTGAAGCTTTCTTT.

V gene TRBV15 combines with J gene TRBJ2-5; the D gene is possibly TRBD2 (6 bases). The V end lost 1 base, the J end lost 2 bases, and 11 bases lay between the germline ends. This CDR3 comprises 15 residues. Germline lookup yields CDR1 LNHNV and CDR2 YYDKDF (reference sequence). The CDR3 protein is CATSRGAAGQETQYF. The DNA for the CDR3 is TGTGCCACCAGCAGAGGGGCTGCGGGGCAAGAGACCCAGTACTTC.

The DNA for the CDR3 is TGTGCCAGCAGCTTTCAAGCTAGCGGAGTCTACGAGCAGTACTTC. Protein: CASSFQASGVYEQYF. V gene TRBV7-2 combines with J gene TRBJ2-5, with TRBD2 matching over 7 bases. The J call may be faulty, since TRBJ2-7 better matches the DNA end. This CDR3 is built from 15 residues. Germline CDR1 is SGHTA and CDR2 is FQGNSA.

V usage is TRBV30 and J usage is TRBJ2-7; D possibly corresponds to TRBD1 (6 bases). From germline, CDR1 is GTSNPN and CDR2 SVGIG (reference sequence). The CDR3 totals 12 residues. Trimming left V 2 bases short and J 3 bases short, with 8 bases between. This CDR3 is CAWSLQGYEQYF. The CDR3 DNA follows: TGTGCCTGGAGTCTACAGGGCTACGAGCAGTACTTC.

The table lists this clone with a few counts. This chain uses TRBV5-1 with TRBJ2-3, with D hard to call. Looked up from germline, CDR1 is SGHRS and CDR2 is YFSETQ. The CDR3 length is 16 residues. V was clipped by 4 bases and J by 6 bases, with 21 bases between them. Written as DNA, the CDR3 is TGCGCCAGCAGCCGCCCTCTCTCCGTAGTGGAGGATACGCAGTATTTT. It specifies CASSRPLSVVEDTQYF.

The V gene is TRBV10-3, the J gene TRBJ2-5; a possible D gene is TRBD1 (5 bases). The germline V and J ends were trimmed by 6 bases and 3 bases, with 14 bases remaining between them. CDR3 size: 14 residues. CDR1 and CDR2 (germline): ENHRY, SYGVKD. CDR3 coding DNA: TGTGCCATCAGGTTCGCCTTAGGGGAAGAGACCCAGTACTTC. Residues: CAIRFALGEETQYF.

This clone was detected only a few times. CDR3 DNA sequence: TGTGCCAGCGGTTACAGGGGGCCTATCGAGACCCAGTACTTC. This encodes CASGYRGPIETQYF. The chain links TRBV27 to TRBJ2-5, with TRBD1 matching 9 bases. CDR3 length: 14 amino acids. J was trimmed by 5 bases and V by 8 bases; bases with no gene match: 9. Germline V gene lookup returns CDR1 MNHEY and CDR2 SMNVEV (reference sequence).

The chain couples TRBV19 to TRBJ1-6, with unresolved D. CDR3 length: 13 residues. Trimming cost V 0 bases and J 9 bases, with 6 bases left between them. Germline V gives CDR1 LNHDA, CDR2 SQIVND (reference sequence). The CDR3 DNA is TGTGCCAGTAGTATAGATGACGCTTCACCCCTCCACTTT. This gives the protein CASSIDDASPLHF. The entire variable domain, with the rest obtained from reference TRBV19 and TRBJ1-6, is as follows: DGGITQSPKYLFRKEGQNVTLSCEQNLNHDAMYWYRQDPGQGLRLIYYSQIVNDFQKGDIAEGYSVSREKKESFPLTVTSAQKNPTAFYLCASSIDDASPLHFGNGTRLTVT.

The rearrangement uses TRBV7-7 and TRBJ2-1, with 9 bases matching TRBD1. V was clipped by 6 bases and J by 5 bases; unmatched bases: 5. The length of the CDR3 is 14 residues. From germline, CDR1 is SSHAT and CDR2 FNYEAQ (reference sequence). The CDR3 DNA is TGTGCCAGCAGTCGGACAGGGGCACACAATGAGCAGTTCTTC. Its protein product is CASSRTGAHNEQFF.

The V gene is TRBV5-1, the J gene TRBJ2-2; 10 bases align to TRBD2. From germline, CDR1 is SGHRS and CDR2 YFSETQ. Trimming cost V 4 bases and J 5 bases; bases outside gene matches: 8. The CDR3 sequence is 16 residues long. CDR3 in amino acids: CASSIWTSGSTGELFF. The CDR3 DNA reads as TGCGCCAGCAGCATCTGGACTAGCGGTTCGACCGGGGAGCTGTTTTTT.

The chain uses TRBV27 and TRBJ2-1; 8 nucleotides line up with TRBD2. This CDR3 has 15 amino acids. The V gene's germline CDR1 is MNHEY and CDR2 SMNVEV (reference sequence). The V segment lost 2 bases and the J segment 4 bases; nucleotides outside the gene matches: 4. CDR3 sequence (DNA): TGTGCCAGCAGTTTAGGAGCGGGAGCTTACAATGAGCAGTTCTTC. This sequence encodes CASSLGAGAYNEQFF.

This clone was detected only once. The gene calls are TRBV7-3 and TRBJ2-7, with D perhaps TRBD1 or TRBD2 (6 bases each). CDR3 length: 16 amino acids. From germline, CDR1 is SGHTA and CDR2 FQGTGA. V gave up 0 bases and J gave up 0 bases, with 12 bases separating them. CDR3 region: CASSLTGGTPSYEQYF. DNA of the CDR3: TGTGCCAGCAGCTTAACAGGGGGGACCCCCTCCTACGAGCAGTACTTC.

The chain couples TRBV2 to TRBJ1-5, with 7 bases fitting TRBD1. The CDR3 is 13 amino acids. J gave up 8 bases and V 7 bases, and 8 bases lay outside the gene matches. Germline CDR1 is SNHLY and CDR2 is FYNNEI. The CDR3 loop is CASKGQGEEPQHF. CDR3 in DNA: TGTGCCAGCAAGGGGCAGGGGGAGGAGCCCCAGCATTTT.

This chain uses TRBV5-8 with TRBJ1-3; D remains ambiguous. The V gene lost 5 bases and the J gene lost 3 bases, with 12 bases spanning the gap. Germline V gene sequence: CDR1 SGHTS, CDR2 YDEGEE. This CDR3 region has 14 residues. The CDR3: CASRPQEIGNTIYF. Written as DNA, the CDR3 is TGTGCCAGCAGGCCCCAGGAGATTGGAAACACCATATATTTT.

This clone came up a few times. This chain connects TRBV10-3 to TRBJ2-1; 8 nucleotides align to TRBD2. CDR3 length equals 14 residues. CDR1 ENHRY and CDR2 SYGVKD come from the germline V gene. V lost 7 bases and J lost 6; bases outside the gene matches: 8. The CDR3 DNA follows: TGTGCCATCACTCCGGGGGGGCCGGTCAATGAGCAGTTCTTC. Translating it yields CAITPGGPVNEQFF.

J is TRBJ2-1 and V is TRBV14; 16 nucleotides align to TRBD2. Germline V lookup: CDR1 SGHDN, CDR2 FVKESK. Losses at the gene ends were 3 bases for V and 0 bases for J; bases not matched to a gene: 8. The CDR3 spans 20 residues. CDR3 region: CASSHGTSGRAWSSYNEQFF. The CDR3 nucleotides are TGTGCCAGCAGCCATGGGACTAGCGGGAGGGCCTGGAGCTCCTACAATGAGCAGTTCTTC.

This clone came up once. The chain is built from TRBV6-4 and TRBJ2-2, with TRBD1 matching 7 bases. The CDR3 is 14 residues long. The germline gives CDR1 MRHNA, CDR2 SNTAGT. J was trimmed by 1 base and V by 10 bases; bases with no gene match: 6. The CDR3 spells CATSGTVNTGELFF. The CDR3 region has the DNA TGTGCCACCTCCGGGACAGTGAACACCGGGGAGCTGTTTTTT.

The chain is built from TRBV10-2 and TRBJ2-3, with 9 positions matching TRBD2. Unmatched junction bases numbered 5, after V lost 4 bases and J lost 6 bases. Germline CDR1 WSHSY, CDR2 SAAADI. The CDR3 length is 14 residues. The CDR3 nucleotides read TGCGCCAGCAGTGTTGCGGGAGGGCGGGATACGCAGTATTTT. This sequence encodes CASSVAGGRDTQYF.

The chain recombines TRBV11-3 with TRBJ1-1; D call uncertain. Germline loops: CDR1 SGHNT, CDR2 YENEEA. V was clipped by 4 bases and J by 7 bases, with 16 bases between them. The CDR3 totals 14 residues. CDR3 sequence (DNA): TGTGCCAGCAGCTCGGGCCCGACGGCCCTTGAAGCTTTCTTT. Its protein is CASSSGPTALEAFF.

The gene calls are TRBV25-1 and TRBJ1-5; no clear D. V was pared by 2 bases and J by 5 bases, with 19 bases between. This CDR3 region has 17 residues. Germline lookup yields CDR1 MGHDK and CDR2 SYGVNS. The CDR3 region is CASSEQYRALGHQPQHF. CDR3 DNA sequence: TGTGCCAGCAGTGAACAATACCGGGCCCTAGGACATCAGCCCCAGCATTTT.

This clone was seen only a few times. The gene calls are TRBV5-1 and TRBJ2-7, with a weak D call TRBD1 (6 bases). V lost 0 bases to trimming and J lost 1 base, with 11 bases between them. This CDR3 is 15 amino acids long. Germline V gives CDR1 SGHRS, CDR2 YFSETQ. The CDR3 loop is CASSLGGTLSYEQYF. CDR3 DNA sequence: TGCGCCAGCAGCTTGGGGGGGACACTATCCTACGAGCAGTACTTC.

The J gene is TRBJ1-6, the V gene TRBV5-4; 9 bases line up with TRBD1. V was clipped by 5 bases and J by 0 bases; unmatched bases: 6. Germline V gives CDR1 SGHNT, CDR2 YYREEE (reference sequence). The CDR3 spans 17 residues. CDR3 sequence (DNA): TGTGCCAGCAGTCCCGGGACAGGGAGCTCCTATAATTCACCCCTCCACTTT. This gives the protein CASSPGTGSSYNSPLHF.

The table lists this clone with a few counts. The chain joins TRBV6-1 to TRBJ1-6; tentatively, D is TRBD1 (5 bases). The germline V and J ends were trimmed by 4 bases and 7 bases, with 14 bases remaining between them. Per the germline V gene, CDR1 is MNHNS and CDR2 is SASEGT. The CDR3 is made up of 15 amino acids. The CDR3 protein is CASSVRGPGNSPLHF. CDR3 coding DNA: TGTGCCAGCAGTGTCCGGGGCCCGGGAAATTCACCCCTCCACTTT.